The entry that follows covers one TCR beta chain sequence. Its antigen is as yet unknown. The data stem from a study of response to subunit inactivated influenza vaccine. In germline, CDR1 is WSHSY, CDR2 SAAADI. V lost 0 bases and J 2 bases, leaving 8 bases between the germline ends. The CDR3 contains 14 residues. Findings and caveats of the study: The authors suggested that few new T cells are recruited per seasonal influenza vaccination.

TCRdb ran MiXCR on the RT-PCR reads and lists one entry per CDR3 protein. Of about 700,000 distinct CDR3 sequences detected, roughly 14% appear once; the ten largest clones hold approximately 6.5%. This specimen was PBMCs from blood, taken 14 to 15 days before vaccination. J is TRBJ2-7 and V is TRBV10-2; D remains unclear. The origin of this receptor is a man aged 45 to 65 who received an inactivated influenza vaccine. This CDR3 is CASSESLRTYEQYF. The CDR3, as DNA: TGCGCCAGCAGTGAGTCTTTACGGACCTACGAGCAGTACTTC.